The 31 T cell receptor beta chains listed next were all sequenced from one sample in a study of cytomegalovirus exposure and HLA in healthy donors. Use of 60 Vbeta and 13 Jbeta primers characterized the PCR. This table comes from immunoSEQ multiplex PCR, and its TCRdb copy is limited to in-frame clones, with some not included. This table has roughly 180,000 clones, 75% to 90% appearing once. Material: PBMCs. All receptors come from a young man in good health and CMV-seropositive.

A single count supports this clone. The V gene is TRBV27, the J gene TRBJ2-5, with 10 bases that match TRBD2. Germline V gene sequence: CDR1 MNHEY, CDR2 SMNVEV (reference sequence). J was trimmed by 5 bases and V by 3 bases; bases with no gene match: 6. This CDR3 region has 15 residues. As DNA, the CDR3 is TGTGCCAGCAGTTTTCAGCGGGAGGGCACGGAGACCCAGTACTTC. Encoded protein: CASSFQREGTETQYF.

The rearrangement links TRBV7-2 to TRBJ2-7, with 7 bases fitting TRBD1. The V gene end was trimmed by 5 bases and the J gene end by 7 bases; junction bases not matched to a gene: 8. CDR1 and CDR2 from the germline V gene are SGHTA and FQGNSA. CDR3 size: 13 residues. This CDR3 is CASSLETGKEQYF. The CDR3 bases are TGTGCCAGCAGCCTTGAGACAGGGAAGGAGCAGTACTTC. Full variable domain (outside the CDR3, taken from reference TRBV7-2 and TRBJ2-7): GAGVSQSPSNKVTEKGKDVELRCDPISGHTALYWYRQSLGQGLEFLIYFQGNSAPDKSGLPSDRFSAERTGGSVSTLTIQRTQQEDSAVYLCASSLETGKEQYFGPGTRLTVT.

This chain joins TRBV10-1 and TRBJ2-3; tentatively, D is TRBD1 (6 bases). The V gene's germline CDR1 is WNHNN and CDR2 SYGVQD (reference sequence). This CDR3 is built from 16 residues. The V end was cut by 1 base, the J end by 0 bases, with 11 bases between. The CDR3 region is CASSEYRDKSTDTQYF. The CDR3 region has the DNA TGCGCCAGCAGTGAGTACCGGGACAAAAGCACAGATACGCAGTATTTT.

The V and J genes are TRBV6-6 and TRBJ1-3; 7 nucleotides line up with TRBD1. Germline CDR1 reads MNHNY; CDR2 reads SVGAGI (reference sequence). V was clipped by 6 bases and J by 6 bases; unmatched bases: 11. The CDR3 is 15 amino acids. The CDR3 reads CASRTWTGEINTIYF. CDR3 in DNA: TGTGCCAGCAGGACCTGGACAGGCGAGATAAACACCATATATTTT.

The chain combines TRBV28 with TRBJ2-5; 10 bases agree with TRBD1. This CDR3 comprises 15 residues. Trimming removed 6 bases from V and 1 base from J; junction bases left unmatched: 5. Looked up from germline, CDR1 is MDHEN and CDR2 is SYDVKM. The CDR3 protein is CASRSTGGRQETQYF. The DNA for the CDR3 is TGTGCCAGCAGGTCGACAGGGGGCCGCCAAGAGACCCAGTACTTC.

The chain employs TRBV2 and TRBJ2-1; 10 bases agree with TRBD1. The CDR3 length is 15 residues. The germline gives CDR1 SNHLY, CDR2 FYNNEI. The V segment lost 7 bases and the J segment 4 bases; nucleotides outside the gene matches: 7. CDR3 residues: CASTLTGGAYNEQFF. The CDR3 DNA sequence: TGTGCCAGCACCCTGACAGGGGGCGCTTACAATGAGCAGTTCTTC.

The chain links TRBV14 to TRBJ1-2, with unresolved D. Germline CDR1 reads SGHDN; CDR2 reads FVKESK. The CDR3 totals 15 residues. The ends were cut back, 1 base at V and 1 base at J, with 10 bases in the middle. The chain's CDR3 is CASSQGNRHNYGYTF. The CDR3 nucleotides are TGTGCCAGCAGCCAAGGGAATAGACATAACTATGGCTACACCTTC.

The chain carries TRBV2 and TRBJ1-5; 7 bases agree with TRBD1. This CDR3 has 14 amino acids. The V gene end was trimmed by 4 bases and the J gene end by 7 bases; junction bases not matched to a gene: 7. Germline V gives CDR1 SNHLY, CDR2 FYNNEI. The CDR3 DNA reads as TGTGCCAGCAGTGCAGACACGGGACAGCAGCCCCAGCATTTT. This gives the protein CASSADTGQQPQHF.

The chain uses TRBV27 and TRBJ2-7; D gene uncertain. V was trimmed by 8 bases and J by 1 base, leaving 9 bases between them. The V gene's germline CDR1 is MNHEY and CDR2 SMNVEV (reference sequence). The CDR3 consists of 12 residues. The CDR3 here is CASAAESYEQYF. CDR3 DNA: TGTGCCAGCGCGGCGGAATCCTACGAGCAGTACTTC.

This chain joins TRBV6-5 and TRBJ1-5, with a possible D match to TRBD1 (6 bases). The V and J ends lost 6 bases and 4 bases respectively, with 13 bases between them. The length of the CDR3 is 14 residues. The germline V gene encodes CDR1 MNHEY and CDR2 SVGAGI. This CDR3 reads CASRITGNNQPQHF. CDR3 bases: TGTGCCAGCAGAATTACAGGGAATAATCAGCCCCAGCATTTT.

The CDR3 DNA reads as TGTGCCAGCAGTATCCCTAGACCGCGGGACAGGCGAACTGAAGCTTTCTTT. It codes for CASSIPRPRDRRTEAFF. This chain links TRBV28 with TRBJ1-1; 8 positions agree with TRBD1. Germline values: CDR1 MDHEN, CDR2 SYDVKM. The J segment lost 5 bases and the V segment lost 5 bases, leaving 16 bases of the junction unmatched. The CDR3 runs to 17 residues. Together with reference TRBV28 and TRBJ1-1, the CDR3 gives the full variable domain: DVKVTQSSRYLVKRTGEKVFLECVQDMDHENMFWYRQDPGLGLRLIYFSYDVKMKEKGDIPEGYSVSREKKERFSLILESASTNQTSMYLCASSIPRPRDRRTEAFFGQGTRLTVV.

This clone was counted a single time. The V and J genes are TRBV9 and TRBJ1-3; D unclear. CDR1 is SGDLS and CDR2 is YYNGEE in the germline V gene. This CDR3 comprises 16 residues. Trimming shortened V by 1 base and J by 0 bases, and 11 bases separated the two germline ends. The CDR3 nucleotides read TGTGCCAGCAGCGTACGTCAGGCTGCCTCTGGAAACACCATATATTTT. Translated, it gives CASSVRQAASGNTIYF.

The V gene is TRBV27, the J gene TRBJ1-1, with 10 bases identical to TRBD1. The CDR3 spans 16 residues. Germline lookup yields CDR1 MNHEY and CDR2 SMNVEV (reference sequence). V lost 2 bases, J lost 4 bases, and 7 bases stayed unmatched. The CDR3 DNA reads TGTGCCAGCAGTTTAACGTTTCGGGACAGGGGCACTGAAGCTTTCTTT. It yields the protein CASSLTFRDRGTEAFF.

The chain joins TRBV5-1 to TRBJ2-7; 13 bases line up with TRBD2. The germline V gene encodes CDR1 SGHRS and CDR2 YFSETQ. This CDR3 has 17 amino acids. The ends lost 0 bases at V and 5 bases at J; junction bases unmatched: 8. CDR3 coding DNA: TGCGCCAGCAGCTTGGCCGGACTAGCGGGAGTGGGCGACGAGCAGTACTTC. It encodes CASSLAGLAGVGDEQYF.

J is TRBJ2-2 and V is TRBV7-2; the match to TRBD1 covers 9 bases. The ends lost 5 bases at V and 5 bases at J; junction bases unmatched: 9. Germline-derived CDR1 and CDR2 are SGHTA and FQGNSA. This CDR3 has 16 amino acids. CDR3 sequence: CASSARRGQGTGELFF. The CDR3 DNA reads as TGTGCCAGCAGCGCCCGTAGGGGACAGGGTACCGGGGAGCTGTTTTTT.

V and J are TRBV7-3 and TRBJ2-1; D is uncertain. Germline V gives CDR1 SGHTA, CDR2 FQGTGA. The germline V and J ends were trimmed by 5 bases and 0 bases, with 5 bases remaining between them. CDR3 length: 13 residues. CDR3 bases: TGTGCCAGCAGCCCAAACTCCTACAATGAGCAGTTCTTC. This codes for CASSPNSYNEQFF.

J is TRBJ2-2 and V is TRBV7-7, with TRBD2 matching over 13 bases. Trimming removed 5 bases from V and 6 bases from J; junction bases left unmatched: 18. CDR1 SSHAT and CDR2 FNYEAQ come from the germline V gene (reference sequence). The CDR3 loop spans 20 amino acids. The CDR3 bases are TGTGCCAGCAGCCTTACTAGCGGGGGGGCCTTTACGGTTCTCGCCGGGGAGCTGTTTTTT. It codes for CASSLTSGGAFTVLAGELFF.

The CDR3 DNA is TGTGCCAGCCGGGGCAGGGCGGGGTGGTACAATGAGCAGTTCTTC. Amino acid sequence: CASRGRAGWYNEQFF. The chain carries TRBV6-5 and TRBJ2-1; tentative D call: TRBD2 (6 bases). V lost 8 bases, J lost 4 bases, and 18 bases lay in between. This CDR3 spans 15 amino acids. The germline V gene encodes CDR1 MNHEY and CDR2 SVGAGI.

This clone has just a few counts. This chain links TRBV6-4 with TRBJ2-1; TRBD2 aligns across 11 bases. CDR1 is MRHNA, CDR2 SNTAGT, per germline. The CDR3 runs 17 residues. V was pared by 0 bases and J by 7 bases, with 8 bases of the junction left unmatched. The CDR3 spells CASSDSGTSGGGNEQFF. The CDR3 DNA reads as TGTGCCAGCAGTGACTCTGGGACTAGCGGTGGCGGGAATGAGCAGTTCTTC.

The chain employs TRBV6-4 and TRBJ2-2; TRBD1 aligns across 12 bases. V lost 6 bases to trimming and J lost 3 bases; unmatched junction nucleotides: 2. The CDR3 extends over 15 amino acids. The V gene's germline CDR1 is MRHNA and CDR2 SNTAGT. The CDR3 coding sequence is TGTGCCAGCAGGGGGACAGGGGGCGACACCGGGGAGCTGTTTTTT. Amino acids: CASRGTGGDTGELFF.

The V gene is TRBV5-1, the J gene TRBJ1-3; tentative D call: TRBD1 (5 bases). The CDR3 spans 17 residues. Germline V gives CDR1 SGHRS, CDR2 YFSETQ. Trimming removed 2 bases at V and 0 bases at J, with 15 bases between. Here the CDR3 reads CASSLFSRDSSGNTIYF. The CDR3 nucleotides are TGCGCCAGCAGCTTATTCAGTCGAGACAGCTCTGGAAACACCATATATTTT. Full variable domain (missing parts from reference TRBV5-1 and TRBJ1-3): KAGVTQTPRYLIKTRGQQVTLSCSPISGHRSVSWYQQTPGQGLQFLFEYFSETQRNKGNFPGRFSGRQFSNSRSEMNVSTLELGDSALYLCASSLFSRDSSGNTIYFGEGSWLTVV.

The chain employs TRBV30 and TRBJ2-7; 7 bases map to TRBD1. Germline V gives CDR1 GTSNPN, CDR2 SVGIG (reference sequence). The CDR3 consists of 13 residues. With V trimmed by 2 bases and J by 4 bases, 5 bases remained unmatched. In DNA, the CDR3 is TGTGCCTGGAGTATCGACAGGGAGTACGAGCAGTACTTC. Encoded protein: CAWSIDREYEQYF.

This clone was seen a handful of times. DNA of the CDR3: TGCGCCAGCAGCCAAGATTTTGGGCTAGCGGCGAACACCGGGGAGCTGTTTTTT. The encoded protein is CASSQDFGLAANTGELFF. The chain links TRBV4-3 to TRBJ2-2; 7 positions match TRBD2. Per germline, CDR1 LGHNA and CDR2 YSLEER. V trimming: 0 bases; J trimming: 0 bases; junction bases outside the gene matches: 7. This CDR3 has 18 amino acids.

The CDR3 nucleotides read TGTGCCAGCTCACCAATTCGGGACAGGAGTCCGGGGGAGCTGTTTTTT. Its translation is CASSPIRDRSPGELFF. The chain joins TRBV18 to TRBJ2-2; TRBD1 aligns across 8 bases. Unmatched junction bases numbered 10, after V lost 2 bases and J lost 8 bases. Germline V gene lookup returns CDR1 KGHSH and CDR2 LQKENI. The CDR3 spans 16 residues. Complete variable domain (other parts from reference TRBV18 and TRBJ2-2): NAGVMQNPRHLVRRRGQEARLRCSPMKGHSHVYWYRQLPEEGLKFMVYLQKENIIDESGMPKERFSAEFPKEGPSILRIQQVVRGDSAAYFCASSPIRDRSPGELFFGEGSRLTVL.

This clone turned up a few times. The CDR3 protein is CASSMTGLRPDSPLHF. CDR3 nucleotides: TGTGCCAGTAGCATGACAGGGCTCCGGCCAGATTCACCCCTCCACTTT. V gene TRBV19 combines with J gene TRBJ1-6; 7 bases align to TRBD1. The CDR3 covers 16 residues. V was pared by 6 bases and J by 8 bases, with 13 bases of the junction left unmatched. The germline V gene encodes CDR1 LNHDA and CDR2 SQIVND (reference sequence).

This chain joins TRBV4-1 and TRBJ2-3; perhaps TRBD2 as D (6 bases). Germline V gives CDR1 MGHRA, CDR2 YSYEKL. V shed 4 bases and J shed 0 bases, with 14 bases lying between them. This CDR3 is built from 16 residues. In DNA form, the CDR3 reads TGCGCCAGCAGCCGCTCTGGCGGGGCAAGCACAGATACGCAGTATTTT. Amino acids: CASSRSGGASTDTQYF.

CDR3 amino acids: CASSSGTSASSYEQYF. Here the CDR3 DNA reads TGTGCCAGTAGTTCGGGGACTAGCGCCTCCTCCTACGAGCAGTACTTC. The chain uses TRBV19 and TRBJ2-7, with 10 positions matching TRBD2. From germline, CDR1 is LNHDA and CDR2 SQIVND (reference sequence). The CDR3 runs 16 residues. V was pared by 5 bases and J by 0 bases, with 7 bases of the junction left unmatched.

This rearrangement joins TRBV27 to TRBJ2-1, with TRBD2 identical over 13 bases. Germline V gene data show CDR1 as MNHEY and CDR2 as SMNVEV (reference sequence). Trimming at V came to 5 bases and at J to 6 bases, leaving 4 bases not matched to a gene. The CDR3 is made up of 15 amino acids. The CDR3 region is CASSVRLAGGNEQFF. For the CDR3, the DNA is TGTGCCAGCAGTGTCCGACTAGCGGGAGGCAATGAGCAGTTCTTC.

This chain connects TRBV30 to TRBJ1-2; 12 bases match TRBD1. The V gene end was trimmed by 7 bases and the J gene end by 6 bases; junction bases not matched to a gene: 12. The CDR3 is 15 residues long. Looked up from germline, CDR1 is GTSNPN and CDR2 is SVGIG (reference sequence). DNA of the CDR3: TGTGCCTCAAACACCGGGACAGGGGGCGCCAATGGCTACACCTTC. The encoded protein is CASNTGTGGANGYTF.

This clone appeared a single time. The chain combines TRBV6-5 with TRBJ1-6; 8 positions match TRBD1. Germline V CDR1 and CDR2: MNHEY, SVGAGI. The CDR3 loop spans 13 amino acids. V shed 6 bases, J shed 9 bases, and the junction held 4 bases outside the gene matches. Here the CDR3 DNA reads TGTGCCAGCAGCCTAGACAGGGGTTCACCCCTCCACTTT. Protein product: CASSLDRGSPLHF.

As to this clone: A read error may produce the germline difference seen at one junction end. The chain joins TRBV5-4 to TRBJ2-1; perhaps TRBD2 as D (5 bases). The CDR3 is 13 residues long. Germline-derived CDR1 and CDR2 are SGHNT and YYREEE (reference sequence). The CDR3 bases are TGTGCCAGCAGCTTGCCATCTCGGGGTGAGGAGTTCTTC. Its protein is CASSLPSRGEEFF.